Included here is one T cell receptor (beta chain) sequence, with context. Its target is not known. CDR3 length: 14 amino acids. Germline loops: CDR1 SGHAT, CDR2 FQNNGV. Between the trimmed V and J ends, which lost 1 base and 0 bases, there was a span of 6 bases. This record belongs to a study of OX40 agonist ivuxolimab in advanced cancers. At the level of the study: Ivuxolimab, which is an agonistic anti-OX40 (CD134) antibody, was administered to the patients. Whole-study findings and limits: Among T cells, CD8+ cells averaged more expanded clones than CD4+ cells.

Sequencing was performed with immunoSEQ multiplex PCR; in TCRdb, only in-frame clones are kept and a portion is missing. The table lists 20,000 to 30,000 clones, under 85% of them singletons. Peripheral blood came from all dose cohorts at three timepoints. The source material was CD4+ or CD8+ T cells sorted from blood, sampled in a trial of the OX40 agonist ivuxolimab. J is TRBJ1-2 and V is TRBV11-2, with D unresolved. The source is an adult with an advanced solid tumor such as melanoma, head and neck, liver or kidney cancer. The CDR3 protein is CASSLGNANYGYTF. The DNA of the CDR3 is TGTGCCAGCAGCTTAGGGAATGCTAACTATGGCTACACCTTC. Looking up the rest from reference TRBV11-2 and TRBJ1-2 gives the full variable domain: EAGVAQSPRYKIIEKRQSVAFWCNPISGHATLYWYQQILGQGPKLLIQFQNNGVVDDSQLPKDRFSAERLKGVDSTLKIQPAKLEDSAVYLCASSLGNANYGYTFGSGTRLTVV.